What follows are 9 T cell receptor beta chains derived from one specimen sequenced in a study of cytomegalovirus exposure and HLA in healthy donors. 13 Jbeta primers and 60 Vbeta primers were used for the PCR. The data were produced by immunoSEQ multiplex PCR, yet TCRdb's version contains in-frame clones alone and is incomplete. The sample has approximately 150,000 clones, 79% seen once. The specimen sequenced was PBMCs. The receptors originated from a man aged 45-60 years in good health and CMV-seropositive.

This clone occurred a few times. V gene TRBV5-6 combines with J gene TRBJ2-1, with 10 nucleotides matching TRBD2. From germline, CDR1 is SGHDT and CDR2 YYEEEE. This CDR3 is 16 amino acids long. After removal of 1 base from V and 10 bases from J, the junction contained 11 bases not matched to a gene. The CDR3, as DNA: TGTGCCAGCAGCTTGTCCACGCTAGCGGGAGTTTCCGAGCAGTTCTTC. Residues: CASSLSTLAGVSEQFF. The full variable domain, in which reference TRBV5-6 and TRBJ2-1 provide the parts outside the CDR3, is DAGVTQSPTHLIKTRGQQVTLRCSPKSGHDTVSWYQQALGQGPQFIFQYYEEEERQRGNFPDRFSGHQFPNYSSELNVNALLLGDSALYLCASSLSTLAGVSEQFFGPGTRLTVL.

The CDR3 nucleotides are TGTGCCAGCAGCTTAGCGAGGAGGGTCAACACCGGGGAGCTGTTTTTT. Translated, it gives CASSLARRVNTGELFF. The chain couples TRBV7-8 to TRBJ2-2; D possibly corresponds to TRBD2 (6 bases). The CDR3 is made up of 16 amino acids. Trimming cost V 0 bases and J 2 bases, with 10 bases left between them. Germline values: CDR1 SGHVS, CDR2 FQNEAQ.

This rearrangement joins TRBV5-1 to TRBJ2-7; 8 nucleotides align to TRBD1. The trim removed 4 bases at V and 5 bases at J, leaving 8 bases unmatched. This CDR3 is 14 amino acids long. Germline CDR1 is SGHRS and CDR2 is YFSETQ. CDR3 DNA sequence: TGCGCCAGCAGCAACGGACAGGGACGGGACGAGCAGTACTTC. Residues: CASSNGQGRDEQYF.

CDR3 DNA: TGTGCCAGCAGTCTTTCAGGGCTTGACTATGGCTACACCTTC. Its translation: CASSLSGLDYGYTF. V usage is TRBV25-1 and J usage is TRBJ1-2; TRBD1 is a possible D gene (5 bases). The V and J ends lost 5 bases and 3 bases respectively, with 13 bases between them. Germline V gene sequence: CDR1 MGHDK, CDR2 SYGVNS. This CDR3 contains 14 residues.

This clone has a single count. The rearrangement joins TRBV5-1 to TRBJ2-1; 10 bases align to TRBD2. Per the germline V gene, CDR1 is SGHRS and CDR2 is YFSETQ. Germline trimming cut 1 base from V and 0 bases from J; bases unmatched to any gene: 7. This CDR3 contains 18 residues. CDR3 DNA: TGCGCCAGCAGCTTGACAGCGGGAGGGATAACCTCCTACAATGAGCAGTTCTTC. Its translation is CASSLTAGGITSYNEQFF.

This clone has only one observation. CDR3 DNA: TGTGCCAGCAGCCCGGGGGTAGCGGGAGTAGGAGCAGATACGCAGTATTTT. It encodes CASSPGVAGVGADTQYF. The genes are TRBV5-4 and TRBJ2-3, with 9 bases fitting TRBD2. Germline V gives CDR1 SGHNT, CDR2 YYREEE (reference sequence). The J segment lost 4 bases and the V segment lost 4 bases, leaving 13 bases of the junction unmatched. This CDR3 is 17 amino acids long.

The chain employs TRBV28 and TRBJ2-1, with 7 bases that match TRBD2. V lost 6 bases to trimming and J lost 1 base; unmatched junction nucleotides: 6. Germline CDR1 is MDHEN and CDR2 is SYDVKM. The CDR3 runs to 15 residues. The CDR3 sequence: CASSWTSGSYNEQFF. The CDR3 nucleotides read TGTGCCAGCAGCTGGACTAGTGGATCCTACAATGAGCAGTTCTTC.

J is TRBJ2-3 and V is TRBV11-2, with D possibly matching TRBD2 (6 bases). The CDR3 sequence is 15 residues long. V gave up 5 bases and J gave up 5 bases, with 17 bases separating them. Germline V gives CDR1 SGHAT, CDR2 FQNNGV. The CDR3 loop reads CASSIAGAGGDTQYF. The CDR3 DNA sequence: TGTGCCAGCAGCATAGCCGGGGCCGGGGGAGATACGCAGTATTTT.

This clone came up once. V is TRBV28 and J is TRBJ2-1, with D possibly TRBD2 on 6 matching bases. The length of the CDR3 is 16 residues. Trimming took off 5 bases at V and 6 bases at J, with 20 bases between the two ends. Germline loops: CDR1 MDHEN, CDR2 SYDVKM. This CDR3 reads CASSAPGRVGGNEQFF. DNA of the CDR3: TGTGCCAGCAGTGCTCCCGGGAGAGTGGGGGGCAATGAGCAGTTCTTC.